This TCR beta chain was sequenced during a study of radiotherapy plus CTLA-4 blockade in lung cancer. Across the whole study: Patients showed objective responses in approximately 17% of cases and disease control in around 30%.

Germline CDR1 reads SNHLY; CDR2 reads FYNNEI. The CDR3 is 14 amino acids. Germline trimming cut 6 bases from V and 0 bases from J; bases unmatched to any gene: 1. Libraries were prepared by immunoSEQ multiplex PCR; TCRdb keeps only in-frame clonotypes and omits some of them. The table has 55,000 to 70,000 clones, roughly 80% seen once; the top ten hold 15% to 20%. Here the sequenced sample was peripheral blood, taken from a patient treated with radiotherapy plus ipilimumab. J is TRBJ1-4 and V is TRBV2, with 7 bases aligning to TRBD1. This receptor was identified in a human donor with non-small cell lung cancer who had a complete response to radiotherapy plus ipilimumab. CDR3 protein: CASRGTATNEKLFF. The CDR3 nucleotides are TGTGCCAGCAGGGGGACAGCAACTAATGAAAAACTGTTTTTT.